Described below is a single TCR beta chain sequence and its context. Its antigen is unidentified. These data come from a study of radiotherapy plus CTLA-4 blockade in lung cancer. Study information: The study recorded objective responses in 15% to 20% of patients and disease control in about 31%. Study results and limitations: Peripheral blood showed expansion of tumor-derived TCR clones after radiotherapy and ipilimumab. The authors reported that early blood T cell clone dynamics, with interferon-beta, best predicted response.

Method: immunoSEQ multiplex PCR; TCRdb's copy keeps in-frame clones and lacks some. The sample records about 88,000 clones, more than 70% being singletons. V was pared by 8 bases and J by 8 bases, with 16 bases between. The CDR3 length is 13 residues. Germline assignment: CDR1 MNHNY and CDR2 SVGAGI (reference sequence). This clonotype originated in a human donor with non-small cell lung cancer that progressed on radiotherapy plus ipilimumab. The chain carries TRBV6-6 and TRBJ2-1; D is unresolved. The material sequenced was peripheral blood, taken from a patient treated with radiotherapy plus ipilimumab. The CDR3 DNA reads as TGTGCCAGCGGGTATTCAGTCCTAGATGAGCAGTTCTTC. Translation: CASGYSVLDEQFF.